This T cell receptor (beta chain) stems from a study of cytomegalovirus exposure and HLA in healthy donors. The V and J ends lost 2 bases and 6 bases, in that order; junction bases with no gene match: 13. The germline V gene encodes CDR1 LGHNA and CDR2 YSLEER. This CDR3 contains 17 residues. PCR amplification relied on 60 Vbeta primers (plus 13 Jbeta primers). The data were produced by immunoSEQ multiplex PCR, yet TCRdb's version contains in-frame clones alone and is incomplete. This sample's table reports approximately 79,000 clones. The sample consisted of PBMCs. This rearrangement joins TRBV4-3 to TRBJ2-3; TRBD2 matches at 8 bases. The clonotype was recovered from a man aged 35-49 years in good health and CMV-seronegative. As DNA, the CDR3 is TGCGCCAGCAGCCAATCGTTGGTAGCGGGATCTAGTGATACGCAGTATTTT. Its translation is CASSQSLVAGSSDTQYF.